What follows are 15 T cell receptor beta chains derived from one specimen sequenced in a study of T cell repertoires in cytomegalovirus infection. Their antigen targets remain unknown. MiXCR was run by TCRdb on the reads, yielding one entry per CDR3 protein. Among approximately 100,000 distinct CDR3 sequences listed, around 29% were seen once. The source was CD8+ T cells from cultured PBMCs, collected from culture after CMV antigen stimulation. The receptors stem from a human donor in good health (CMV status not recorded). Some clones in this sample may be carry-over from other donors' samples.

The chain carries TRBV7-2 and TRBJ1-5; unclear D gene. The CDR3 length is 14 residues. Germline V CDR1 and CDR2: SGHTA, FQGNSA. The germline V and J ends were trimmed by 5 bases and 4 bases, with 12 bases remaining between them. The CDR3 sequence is CASSPLGLNQPQHF. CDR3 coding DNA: TGTGCCAGCAGCCCACTGGGCTTGAATCAGCCCCAGCATTTT.

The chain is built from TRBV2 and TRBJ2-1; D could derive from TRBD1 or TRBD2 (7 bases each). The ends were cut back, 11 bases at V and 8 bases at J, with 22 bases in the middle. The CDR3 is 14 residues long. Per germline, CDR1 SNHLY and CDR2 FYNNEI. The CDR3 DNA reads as TGTGCCGTCCTCCGGGACGGGGGGACAGATGAGCAGTTCTTC. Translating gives CAVLRDGGTDEQFF.

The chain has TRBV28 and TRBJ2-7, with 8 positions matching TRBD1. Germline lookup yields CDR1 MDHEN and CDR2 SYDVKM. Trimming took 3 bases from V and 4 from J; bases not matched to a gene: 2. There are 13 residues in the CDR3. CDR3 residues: CASSFDRGYEQYF. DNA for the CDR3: TGTGCCAGCAGTTTTGACAGGGGATACGAGCAGTACTTC. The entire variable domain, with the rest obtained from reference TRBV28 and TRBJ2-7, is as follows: DVKVTQSSRYLVKRTGEKVFLECVQDMDHENMFWYRQDPGLGLRLIYFSYDVKMKEKGDIPEGYSVSREKKERFSLILESASTNQTSMYLCASSFDRGYEQYFGPGTRLTVT.

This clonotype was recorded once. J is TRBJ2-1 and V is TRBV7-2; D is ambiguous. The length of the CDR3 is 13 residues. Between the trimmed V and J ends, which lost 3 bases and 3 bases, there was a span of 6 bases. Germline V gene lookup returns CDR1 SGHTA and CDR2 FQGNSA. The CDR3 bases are TGTGCCAGCAGCTTGGACCACTACAATGAGCAGTTCTTC. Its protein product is CASSLDHYNEQFF. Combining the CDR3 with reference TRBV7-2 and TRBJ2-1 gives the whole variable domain GAGVSQSPSNKVTEKGKDVELRCDPISGHTALYWYRQSLGQGLEFLIYFQGNSAPDKSGLPSDRFSAERTGGSVSTLTIQRTQQEDSAVYLCASSLDHYNEQFFGPGTRLTVL.

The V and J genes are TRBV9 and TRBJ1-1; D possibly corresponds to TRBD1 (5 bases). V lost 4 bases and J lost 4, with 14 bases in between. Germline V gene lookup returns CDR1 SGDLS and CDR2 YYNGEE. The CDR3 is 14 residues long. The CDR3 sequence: CASSPWGSATEAFF. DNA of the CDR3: TGTGCCAGCAGCCCCTGGGGGTCCGCCACTGAAGCTTTCTTT.

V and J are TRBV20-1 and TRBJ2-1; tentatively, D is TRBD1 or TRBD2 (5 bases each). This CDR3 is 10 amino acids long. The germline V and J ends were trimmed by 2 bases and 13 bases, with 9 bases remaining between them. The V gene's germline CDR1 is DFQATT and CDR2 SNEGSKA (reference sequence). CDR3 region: CSARNGTQFF. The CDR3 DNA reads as TGCAGTGCTAGAAACGGGACCCAGTTCTTC.

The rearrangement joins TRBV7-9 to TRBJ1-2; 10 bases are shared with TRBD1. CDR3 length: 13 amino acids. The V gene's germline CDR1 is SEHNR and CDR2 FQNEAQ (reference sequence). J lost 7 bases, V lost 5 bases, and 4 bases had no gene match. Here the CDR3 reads CASSPTGGGGYTF. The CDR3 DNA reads TGTGCCAGCAGCCCGACAGGGGGCGGTGGCTACACCTTC.

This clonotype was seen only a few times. In DNA form, the CDR3 reads TGTGCCAGCAGGGCGCGGGCAGACGAGCAGTACTTC. It is translated as CASRARADEQYF. The V gene is TRBV28, the J gene TRBJ2-7, with TRBD2 as a possible D gene (5 bases). Deletions cut 6 bases from V and 5 bases from J, with 11 bases between. Germline CDR1 MDHEN, CDR2 SYDVKM. This CDR3 spans 12 amino acids.

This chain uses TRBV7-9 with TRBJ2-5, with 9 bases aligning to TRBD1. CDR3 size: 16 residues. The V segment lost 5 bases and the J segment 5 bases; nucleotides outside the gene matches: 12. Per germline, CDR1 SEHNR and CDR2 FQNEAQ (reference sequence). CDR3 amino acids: CASSARQGVQRETQYF. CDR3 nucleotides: TGTGCCAGCAGCGCGCGACAGGGGGTACAAAGGGAGACCCAGTACTTC.

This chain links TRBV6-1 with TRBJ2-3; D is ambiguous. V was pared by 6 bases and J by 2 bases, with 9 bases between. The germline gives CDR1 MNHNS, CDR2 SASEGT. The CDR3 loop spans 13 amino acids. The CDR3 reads CASSDLNTDTQYF. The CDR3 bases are TGTGCCAGCAGCGACCTTAACACAGATACGCAGTATTTT.

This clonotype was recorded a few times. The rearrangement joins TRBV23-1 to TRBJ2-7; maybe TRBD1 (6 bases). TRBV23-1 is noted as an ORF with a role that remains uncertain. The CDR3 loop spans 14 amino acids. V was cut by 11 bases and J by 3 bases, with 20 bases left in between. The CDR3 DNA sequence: TGCGCCTGGGCCTCGATGACAGGAGACTACGAGCAGTACTTC. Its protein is CAWASMTGDYEQYF.

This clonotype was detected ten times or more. For the CDR3, the DNA is TGTGCCAGCAGGGGACAGGGTCTTAAAGATAGGACCGGGGAGCTGTTTTTT. This gives the protein CASRGQGLKDRTGELFF. The genes are TRBV28 and TRBJ2-2; 9 positions match TRBD1. Germline V gene sequence: CDR1 MDHEN, CDR2 SYDVKM. V lost 6 bases, J lost 5 bases, and 13 bases stayed unmatched. The CDR3 runs to 17 residues.

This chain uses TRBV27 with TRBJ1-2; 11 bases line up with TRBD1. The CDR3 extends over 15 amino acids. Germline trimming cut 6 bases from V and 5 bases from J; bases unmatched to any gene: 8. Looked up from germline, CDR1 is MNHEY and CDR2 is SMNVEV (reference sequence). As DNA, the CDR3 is TGTGCCAGCAGCCCACCCGGACAGGGGGCATATGGCTACACCTTC. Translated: CASSPPGQGAYGYTF.

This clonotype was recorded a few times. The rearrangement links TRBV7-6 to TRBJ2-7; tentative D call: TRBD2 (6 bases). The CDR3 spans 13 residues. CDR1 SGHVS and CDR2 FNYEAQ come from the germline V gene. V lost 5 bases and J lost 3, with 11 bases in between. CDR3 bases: TGTGCCAGCAGCAGCGGGTTCCACTACGAGCAGTACTTC. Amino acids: CASSSGFHYEQYF. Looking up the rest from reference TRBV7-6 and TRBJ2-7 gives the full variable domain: GAGVSQSPRYKVTKRGQDVALRCDPISGHVSLYWYRQALGQGPEFLTYFNYEAQQDKSGLPNDRFSAERPEGSISTLTIQRTEQRDSAMYRCASSSGFHYEQYFGPGTRLTVT.

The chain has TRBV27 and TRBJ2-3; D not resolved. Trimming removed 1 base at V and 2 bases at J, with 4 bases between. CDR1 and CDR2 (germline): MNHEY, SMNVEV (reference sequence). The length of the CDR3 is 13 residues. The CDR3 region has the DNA TGTGCCAGCAGTTTATTCATCACAGATACGCAGTATTTT. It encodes CASSLFITDTQYF.